The T cell receptor (beta chain) described here comes from a study of CD8 T cells in Susac syndrome. Study summary: Each patient with Susac syndrome, at the time of blood draw, was therapy-naive, on corticosteroids, or on intravenous immunoglobulin alone.

Random hexamers were used to reverse transcribe an amount of about 0.45 to 1 ug RNA. In TCRdb, the immunoSEQ multiplex PCR reads were re-called with MiXCR into one record per CDR3 protein. The sample consists of roughly 52,000 distinct CDR3 sequences, roughly 94% of them appearing once. Germline CDR1 is SEHNR and CDR2 is FQNEAQ (reference sequence). The germline V and J ends were trimmed by 5 bases and 5 bases, with 17 bases remaining between them. This CDR3 spans 15 amino acids. Sequencing of TCR beta was performed on blood CD8+ and CD4+ T cells. Purification of the CD8+ and CD4+ T cells relied on negative isolation, and TEMRA cells underwent FACS enrichment.

The rearrangement uses TRBV7-9 and TRBJ2-3, with a possible D match to TRBD2 (5 bases). The source is a human donor with Susac syndrome. Sequencing was done on a sample of CD8+ T cells from PBMCs. The CDR3 protein is CASSPTSTEGDTQYF. The CDR3 coding sequence is TGTGCCAGCAGCCCGACATCCACAGAGGGAGATACGCAGTATTTT.